This T cell receptor (beta chain) was sequenced in a study of blood T cell dynamics during melanoma immunotherapy. In the study overall: Patients with metastatic melanoma got pembrolizumab or nivolumab-ipilimumab as first-line care.

TCRdb's table, derived via immunoSEQ multiplex PCR, lists solely in-frame clones and lacks some. The sample includes 9,500 or so clones, about 85% of them seen just once. V dropped 3 bases and J dropped 8; count of bases not matched to a gene: 5. This CDR3 has 13 amino acids. Germline V lookup: CDR1 KGHSH, CDR2 LQKENI. As to time point: pre-treatment baseline. The clonotype comes from a human donor with melanoma. Sample: blood, taken from a patient treated with checkpoint blockade. This sequence joins TRBV18 and TRBJ1-2; TRBD1 matches 8 bases. CDR3 residues: CASSPGQVYGYTF. The CDR3 coding sequence is TGTGCCAGCTCACCGGGACAGGTCTACGGCTACACCTTC.